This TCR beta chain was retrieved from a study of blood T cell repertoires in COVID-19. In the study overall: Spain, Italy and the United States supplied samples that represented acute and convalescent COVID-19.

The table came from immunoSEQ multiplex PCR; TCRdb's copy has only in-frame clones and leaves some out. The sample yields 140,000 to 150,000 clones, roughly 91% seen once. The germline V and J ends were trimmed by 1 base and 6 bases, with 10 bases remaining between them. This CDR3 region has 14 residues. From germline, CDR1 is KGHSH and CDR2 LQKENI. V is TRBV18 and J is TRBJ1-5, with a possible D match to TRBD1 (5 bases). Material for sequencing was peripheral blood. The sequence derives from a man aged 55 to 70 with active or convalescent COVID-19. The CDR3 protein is CASSPQQGSQPQHF. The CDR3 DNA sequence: TGTGCCAGCTCACCACAGCAGGGAAGTCAGCCCCAGCATTTT.